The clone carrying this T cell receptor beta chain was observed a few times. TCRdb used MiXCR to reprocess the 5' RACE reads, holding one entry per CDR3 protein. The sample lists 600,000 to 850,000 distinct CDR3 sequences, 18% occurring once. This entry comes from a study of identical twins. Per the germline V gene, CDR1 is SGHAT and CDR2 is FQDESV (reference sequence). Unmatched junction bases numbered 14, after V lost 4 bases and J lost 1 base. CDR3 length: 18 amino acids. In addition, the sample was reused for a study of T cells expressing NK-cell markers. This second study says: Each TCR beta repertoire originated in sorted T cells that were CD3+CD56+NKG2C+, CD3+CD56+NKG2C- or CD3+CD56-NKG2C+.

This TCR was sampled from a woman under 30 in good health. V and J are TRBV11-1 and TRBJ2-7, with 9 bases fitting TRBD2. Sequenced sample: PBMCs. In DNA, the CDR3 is TGTGCCAGCAGCTCCCGACCACTTAGCGGGGGAGCTTCCTACGAGCAGTACTTC. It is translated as CASSSRPLSGGASYEQYF.